This T cell receptor (beta chain) is from a study of technical replicates of blood from a few donors. This table comes from immunoSEQ multiplex PCR, and its TCRdb copy is limited to in-frame clones, with some not included. The sample consists of about 83,000 clones, about 94% of them appearing once. The CDR3 is 12 amino acids. J gave up 8 bases and V 4 bases, and 5 bases lay outside the gene matches. Looked up from germline, CDR1 is SQVTM and CDR2 is ANQGSEA. The chain combines TRBV29-1 with TRBJ2-4; 7 bases agree with TRBD1. This TCR came from a human donor in good health. Sequencing was done on a sample of T cells isolated from PBMCs. The CDR3 region has the DNA TGCAGCGTTGGAACAGGGGAGTACATTCAGTACTTC. Translation: CSVGTGEYIQYF.